A single sample gave rise to the 4 T cell receptor beta chains below, sequenced in a study of OX40 agonist ivuxolimab in advanced cancers. The method was immunoSEQ multiplex PCR; TCRdb's version includes in-frame clones alone and lacks a portion of them. The sample lists around 67,000 clones; 80% to 85% were seen once. The source was CD4+ or CD8+ T cells sorted from blood, collected in a trial of the OX40 agonist ivuxolimab. Source of these receptors: an adult with an advanced solid tumor such as melanoma, head and neck, liver or kidney cancer.

V gene TRBV4-1 combines with J gene TRBJ2-7; D call uncertain. From germline, CDR1 is MGHRA and CDR2 YSYEKL. V shed 1 base and J shed 5 bases, with 15 bases lying between them. The CDR3 spans 15 residues. CDR3: CASSQGWASRNEQYF. In DNA, the CDR3 is TGCGCCAGCAGCCAAGGGTGGGCCAGTCGGAACGAGCAGTACTTC.

This clone was picked up a small number of times. The chain is built from TRBV4-3 and TRBJ2-3, with D tentatively TRBD1 (5 bases). The CDR3 has 17 residues. CDR1 and CDR2 (germline): LGHNA, YSLEER. Trimming took off 0 bases at V and 4 bases at J, with 17 bases between the two ends. The DNA of the CDR3 is TGCGCCAGCAGCCAAGATCTGGTACAGGCCCTCGCAGATACGCAGTATTTT. Amino acids: CASSQDLVQALADTQYF.

The chain combines TRBV7-3 with TRBJ2-7, with 7 bases fitting TRBD2. This CDR3 is built from 14 residues. V lost 4 bases to trimming and J lost 4 bases; unmatched junction nucleotides: 7. Germline V gives CDR1 SGHTA, CDR2 FQGTGA. CDR3 nucleotide sequence: TGTGCCAGCAGCTCGGGCGGGAGTGGATACGAGCAGTACTTC. This sequence encodes CASSSGGSGYEQYF.

This chain connects TRBV5-1 to TRBJ2-7; 13 nucleotides line up with TRBD2. The germline CDR1 and CDR2 sequences are SGHRS and YFSETQ. Losses at the gene ends were 3 bases for V and 0 bases for J; bases not matched to a gene: 3. The CDR3 has 16 amino acids. Here the CDR3 DNA reads TGCGCCAGCAGCTCAGGGACTAGCGGGGCCTCCTACGAGCAGTACTTC. Translation: CASSSGTSGASYEQYF.